The 10 T cell receptor beta chains below were found in one sample sequenced in a study of T cell responses to AZD1222 COVID-19 vaccine. The assay was immunoSEQ multiplex PCR, and TCRdb's table has in-frame clones only and misses some. The sample includes about 140,000 clones, around 91% of them seen just once. Sequenced here: peripheral blood, sampled on day 0 of AZD1222 vaccination. The receptors derive from an adult in good health.

This sequence joins TRBV7-8 and TRBJ1-1; 7 nucleotides match TRBD1. The CDR3 is 15 residues long. V lost 1 base and J lost 2; bases outside the gene matches: 4. The germline V gene has CDR1 SGHVS and CDR2 FQNEAQ. The CDR3: CASSLEGQLNTEAFF. CDR3 nucleotides: TGTGCCAGCAGCTTAGAGGGACAGCTTAACACTGAAGCTTTCTTT.

The chain employs TRBV18 and TRBJ2-1; D not certain. Germline V CDR1 and CDR2: KGHSH, LQKENI. Trimming took off 3 bases at V and 2 bases at J, with 8 bases between the two ends. The length of the CDR3 is 14 residues. The CDR3 DNA reads as TGTGCCAGCTCACCCCCCGGGCCCTACAATGAGCAGTTCTTC. Translation gives CASSPPGPYNEQFF.

The rearrangement uses TRBV27 and TRBJ2-7; the match to TRBD1 covers 11 bases. Germline lookup yields CDR1 MNHEY and CDR2 SMNVEV (reference sequence). The V and J ends lost 3 bases and 4 bases, in that order; junction bases with no gene match: 2. The CDR3 spans 14 residues. DNA of the CDR3: TGTGCCAGCAGTTTCGGGACAGGGGGATACGAGCAGTACTTC. Amino acid sequence: CASSFGTGGYEQYF.

The CDR3 here is CATSREGARGSGYTF. CDR3 nucleotide sequence: TGTGCCACCAGCAGAGAAGGAGCGAGAGGAAGTGGCTACACCTTC. The V gene is TRBV15, the J gene TRBJ1-2; D gene ambiguous. V was shortened by 0 bases and J by 7 bases, with 15 bases between the two germline ends. Germline CDR1 is LNHNV and CDR2 is YYDKDF (reference sequence). CDR3 length: 15 amino acids.

V is TRBV28 and J is TRBJ2-7, with D tentatively TRBD1 (6 bases). The germline V gene encodes CDR1 MDHEN and CDR2 SYDVKM. The CDR3 sequence is 13 residues long. With 9 bases removed from V and 7 bases from J, the gap between germline ends came to 19 bases. CDR3 DNA sequence: TGTGCCAGTCTAAACCAGGGGCTTTTAGAGCAGTACTTC. Translating gives CASLNQGLLEQYF.

This chain joins TRBV11-3 and TRBJ2-1, with D perhaps TRBD2 (5 bases). Germline assignment: CDR1 SGHNT and CDR2 YENEEA. V dropped 1 base and J dropped 10 bases, with 17 bases sitting between them. This CDR3 comprises 15 residues. The CDR3 region is CASSLAPGGIGEQFF. Here the CDR3 DNA reads TGTGCCAGCAGCTTAGCTCCCGGAGGAATCGGAGAGCAGTTCTTC.

J is TRBJ1-4 and V is TRBV24-1; no definite D call. Germline V lookup: CDR1 KGHDR, CDR2 SFDVKD. The CDR3 is 13 residues long. With 5 bases removed from V and 4 bases from J, the gap between germline ends came to 7 bases. The CDR3 sequence: CATSAGFNEKLFF. DNA of the CDR3: TGTGCCACCAGTGCGGGGTTTAATGAAAAACTGTTTTTT.

The V and J genes are TRBV30 and TRBJ1-4; D is undetermined. This CDR3 is 13 amino acids long. CDR1 is GTSNPN, CDR2 SVGIG, per germline (reference sequence). V was clipped by 4 bases and J by 4 bases, with 10 bases between them. The CDR3 reads CAWMHAGNEKLFF. DNA for the CDR3: TGTGCCTGGATGCATGCGGGTAATGAAAAACTGTTTTTT.

V usage is TRBV29-1 and J usage is TRBJ2-7, with TRBD2 matching 12 bases. CDR1 and CDR2 from the germline V gene are SQVTM and ANQGSEA. This CDR3 comprises 13 residues. Trimming took 7 bases from V and 2 from J; bases not matched to a gene: 3. The CDR3 DNA is TGCAGCGCAAGGACTAGCGGGGCCTACGAGCAGTACTTC. This encodes CSARTSGAYEQYF.

CDR3 in amino acids: CASSPDGNQPQHF. CDR3 DNA sequence: TGTGCCAGCAGCCCGGACGGGAATCAGCCCCAGCATTTT. The rearrangement joins TRBV7-9 to TRBJ1-5; unclear D gene. Germline lookup yields CDR1 SEHNR and CDR2 FQNEAQ (reference sequence). The CDR3 totals 13 residues. V lost 5 bases and J 4 bases, leaving 9 bases between the germline ends.